The 31 T cell receptor beta chains below all came from one sample that was sequenced in a study of shared T cell receptors in the human thymus. The method was immunoSEQ multiplex PCR; TCRdb's version includes in-frame clones alone and lacks a portion of them. The sample shows 600,000 to 900,000 clones, 80% to 90% of them seen only once. These data were likewise used in another study, on human thymus T cells.

What was sequenced was thymocytes. The receptors originated from a girl under three years old with a congenital heart defect.

This sequence joins TRBV11-2 and TRBJ2-1; perhaps TRBD1 as D (6 bases). CDR3 length: 15 residues. Trimming took 1 base from V and 5 from J, leaving 12 bases between them. From germline, CDR1 is SGHAT and CDR2 FQNNGV. CDR3 region: CASSLARGYHNEQFF. The CDR3 region has the DNA TGTGCCAGCAGCTTAGCCAGGGGCTACCACAATGAGCAGTTCTTC. Looking up the rest from reference TRBV11-2 and TRBJ2-1 gives the full variable domain: EAGVAQSPRYKIIEKRQSVAFWCNPISGHATLYWYQQILGQGPKLLIQFQNNGVVDDSQLPKDRFSAERLKGVDSTLKIQPAKLEDSAVYLCASSLARGYHNEQFFGPGTRLTVL.

The chain carries TRBV7-3 and TRBJ1-2, with TRBD1 identical over 9 bases. The CDR3 runs 14 residues. V lost 2 bases to trimming and J lost 8 bases; unmatched junction nucleotides: 6. CDR1 and CDR2 (germline): SGHTA, FQGTGA. For the CDR3, the DNA is TGTGCCAGCAGCTTATACGGGACAGGGAACGGCTACACCTTC. It encodes CASSLYGTGNGYTF.

This clone was detected only once. The chain links TRBV6-6 to TRBJ1-1; D remains unclear. Germline V gives CDR1 MNHNY, CDR2 SVGAGI (reference sequence). The CDR3 consists of 14 residues. Trimming left V 2 bases short and J 2 bases short, with 9 bases between. This CDR3 reads CASSYVRTNTEAFF. CDR3 sequence (DNA): TGTGCCAGCAGTTACGTACGAACTAACACTGAAGCTTTCTTT.

This clone has more than one count but fewer than ten. CDR3 bases: TGTGCCAGCAGTGGACCGGGACAGTGGAATCAGCCCCAGCATTTT. The encoded protein is CASSGPGQWNQPQHF. The chain is built from TRBV28 and TRBJ1-5; 7 bases map to TRBD1. In germline, CDR1 is MDHEN, CDR2 SYDVKM. This CDR3 spans 15 amino acids. J gave up 4 bases and V 5 bases, and 8 bases lay outside the gene matches.

This chain uses TRBV14 with TRBJ1-1; no firm D call. Germline V lookup: CDR1 SGHDN, CDR2 FVKESK. The CDR3 loop spans 14 amino acids. V was clipped by 1 base and J by 6 bases, with 12 bases between them. CDR3 loop: CASSQGPPGSEAFF. CDR3 sequence (DNA): TGTGCCAGCAGCCAAGGGCCCCCGGGGTCTGAAGCTTTCTTT.

J is TRBJ2-3 and V is TRBV19, with a weak D call TRBD1 (5 bases). Germline V gives CDR1 LNHDA, CDR2 SQIVND (reference sequence). V gave up 3 bases and J gave up 3 bases, with 19 bases separating them. There are 17 residues in the CDR3. CDR3 sequence reads: CASSIRPRAVGTDTQYF. In DNA form, the CDR3 reads TGTGCCAGTAGTATTCGCCCCAGGGCGGTTGGGACAGATACGCAGTATTTT.

This clone was recorded once. The J gene is TRBJ1-2, the V gene TRBV5-6; tentative D call: TRBD1 (5 bases). Germline V gene data show CDR1 as SGHDT and CDR2 as YYEEEE. V was pared by 0 bases and J by 7 bases, with 13 bases between. The CDR3 sequence is 14 residues long. Here the CDR3 DNA reads TGTGCCAGCAGCTTGGCCGGGGGGAAGACTGGCTACACCTTC. Translating it yields CASSLAGGKTGYTF.

Written as DNA, the CDR3 is TGTGCCAGCAGTGATACTCCCAGGGGGAAAATTTATAGCAATCAGCCCCAGCATTTT. Translation: CASSDTPRGKIYSNQPQHF. The chain couples TRBV6-1 to TRBJ1-5; 7 bases fit TRBD1. After removal of 3 bases from V and 0 bases from J, the junction contained 14 bases not matched to a gene. This CDR3 spans 19 amino acids. Germline values: CDR1 MNHNS, CDR2 SASEGT.

This clone was observed a single time. This chain connects TRBV6-1 to TRBJ1-1; D might be TRBD1 (5 bases). The CDR3 has 16 amino acids. Germline V gene lookup returns CDR1 MNHNS and CDR2 SASEGT. The V end lost 2 bases, the J end lost 0 bases, and 13 bases lay between the germline ends. CDR3 sequence (DNA): TGTGCCAGCAGTGAAAGGGGTACCCTCGTGAACACTGAAGCTTTCTTT. Translated: CASSERGTLVNTEAFF.

The chain carries TRBV10-1 and TRBJ2-3; 12 positions match TRBD2. The trim removed 6 bases at V and 8 bases at J, leaving 12 bases unmatched. This CDR3 has 16 residues. The V gene's germline CDR1 is WNHNN and CDR2 SYGVQD (reference sequence). The CDR3 DNA follows: TGCGCCAGCAGCGAACCCTCTAGCGGGGGGGCGTCTACGCAGTATTTT. This codes for CASSEPSSGGASTQYF.

The sample holds a few counts of this clone. This sequence joins TRBV6-4 and TRBJ1-1; 7 bases map to TRBD1. In germline, CDR1 is MRHNA, CDR2 SNTAGT. The V segment lost 3 bases and the J segment 7 bases; nucleotides outside the gene matches: 5. The CDR3 is 13 amino acids. The CDR3 spells CASSEERQGEAFF. DNA of the CDR3: TGTGCCAGCAGTGAGGAAAGACAGGGTGAAGCTTTCTTT.

The chain uses TRBV9 and TRBJ1-2; TRBD1 matches 8 bases. The CDR3 covers 17 residues. Germline values: CDR1 SGDLS, CDR2 YYNGEE. Germline trimming cut 0 bases from V and 1 base from J; bases unmatched to any gene: 8. This CDR3 is CASSVGGQGKNNYGYTF. CDR3 in DNA: TGTGCCAGCAGCGTAGGAGGACAGGGAAAGAATAACTATGGCTACACCTTC.

This clone was observed once. As DNA, the CDR3 is TGTGCCAGCAGTGAATCGGGCGGGAGGAATGAGCAGTTCTTC. Amino acid sequence: CASSESGGRNEQFF. V and J are TRBV25-1 and TRBJ2-1; TRBD2 aligns across 8 bases. Unmatched junction bases numbered 3, after V lost 1 base and J lost 7 bases. Germline V gene lookup returns CDR1 MGHDK and CDR2 SYGVNS. There are 14 residues in the CDR3.

V and J are TRBV4-1 and TRBJ2-5; 7 nucleotides align to TRBD1. V was clipped by 0 bases and J by 1 base; unmatched bases: 11. CDR3 size: 18 residues. Germline V gene data show CDR1 as MGHRA and CDR2 as YSYEKL. This CDR3 is CASSQDHLGQKPQETQYF. CDR3 DNA sequence: TGCGCCAGCAGCCAAGATCATTTGGGACAGAAGCCCCAAGAGACCCAGTACTTC.

The gene calls are TRBV6-1 and TRBJ1-5, with unresolved D. The CDR3 has 12 residues. Between the trimmed V and J ends, which lost 5 bases and 5 bases, there was a span of 7 bases. Germline CDR1 MNHNS, CDR2 SASEGT. CDR3 sequence (DNA): TGTGCCAGCAGTTCCATTGATCAGCCCCAGCATTTT. This gives the protein CASSSIDQPQHF.

J is TRBJ1-6 and V is TRBV5-1; D not certain. Trimming took off 1 base at V and 9 bases at J, with 29 bases between the two ends. The CDR3 has 20 residues. The germline V gene has CDR1 SGHRS and CDR2 YFSETQ. The CDR3 bases are TGCGCCAGCAGCTTGCGGTATAGCGAGGTTCCTCCATCGAGAGGTTCACCCCTCCACTTT. It specifies CASSLRYSEVPPSRGSPLHF.

J is TRBJ2-7 and V is TRBV28; a weak D match, TRBD1 (6 bases). CDR1 is MDHEN, CDR2 SYDVKM, per germline. Trimming pared 2 bases from V and 5 bases from J, leaving 10 bases between. CDR3 length: 13 residues. Here the CDR3 DNA reads TGTGCCAGCAGTTTAGGCAGGGGCCACGAGCAGTACTTC. Translated, it gives CASSLGRGHEQYF.

The chain recombines TRBV19 with TRBJ1-1; no reliable D call. The ends were cut back, 0 bases at V and 5 bases at J, with 10 bases in the middle. This CDR3 spans 14 amino acids. CDR1 is LNHDA, CDR2 SQIVND, per germline (reference sequence). The CDR3 loop reads CASSIDVCRTEAFF. In DNA form, the CDR3 reads TGTGCCAGTAGTATAGATGTGTGCAGGACTGAAGCTTTCTTT.

The gene calls are TRBV19 and TRBJ1-5, with 11 bases identical to TRBD1. With 6 bases clipped from V and 8 bases from J, the junction kept 3 bases outside the gene matches. Germline CDR1 reads LNHDA; CDR2 reads SQIVND (reference sequence). The CDR3 contains 13 residues. The CDR3 nucleotides read TGTGCCAGTAGGGACAGGGGGCTTAAGCCCCAGCATTTT. It codes for CASRDRGLKPQHF.

The chain is built from TRBV4-1 and TRBJ2-2; 10 positions match TRBD1. The germline V gene has CDR1 MGHRA and CDR2 YSYEKL. After removal of 2 bases from V and 8 bases from J, the junction contained 14 bases not matched to a gene. CDR3 length equals 18 residues. CDR3 DNA sequence: TGCGCCAGCAGCCAAAAGGGGGGGCGACAGGGGGCCGGAGGGGAGCTGTTTTTT. This gives the protein CASSQKGGRQGAGGELFF.

CDR3 amino acids: CASSPGVIGTIYF. The CDR3 bases are TGCGCCAGCAGCCCCGGGGTGATAGGCACCATATATTTT. V usage is TRBV4-1 and J usage is TRBJ1-3; D ambiguous. Germline assignment: CDR1 MGHRA and CDR2 YSYEKL. The CDR3 has 13 residues. The V gene lost 4 bases and the J gene lost 9 bases, with 13 bases spanning the gap.

The rearrangement joins TRBV5-5 to TRBJ1-2; D remains unclear. V gave up 2 bases and J gave up 4 bases, with 15 bases separating them. The CDR3 is 15 residues long. The germline CDR1 and CDR2 sequences are SGHKS and YYEKEE (reference sequence). In nucleotides, the CDR3 is TGTGCCAGCAGCTTTACGGGAGGCAACTCCTATGGCTACACCTTC. Translated, it gives CASSFTGGNSYGYTF.

The J gene is TRBJ2-7, the V gene TRBV9, with 8 bases identical to TRBD2. Germline CDR1 SGDLS, CDR2 YYNGEE. The length of the CDR3 is 17 residues. V trimming: 3 bases; J trimming: 3 bases; junction bases outside the gene matches: 14. The CDR3: CASSASSGGDIHYEQYF. DNA of the CDR3: TGTGCCAGCAGCGCATCTTCGGGGGGGGATATCCACTACGAGCAGTACTTC.

V and J are TRBV14 and TRBJ2-7; 7 bases map to TRBD1. Unmatched junction bases numbered 5, after V lost 4 bases and J lost 2 bases. The CDR3 length is 14 residues. Germline V gene data show CDR1 as SGHDN and CDR2 as FVKESK. CDR3: CASSRGQITYEQYF. In DNA form, the CDR3 reads TGTGCCAGCAGCCGGGGACAGATTACCTACGAGCAGTACTTC.

V is TRBV7-9 and J is TRBJ1-3, with D tentatively TRBD1 (6 bases). Between the trimmed V and J ends, which lost 5 bases and 7 bases, there was a span of 21 bases. CDR3 length equals 16 residues. Germline CDR1 SEHNR, CDR2 FQNEAQ (reference sequence). The CDR3 bases are TGTGCCAGCAGCCCCGGTTCCTGGGGGAGGGGGAACACCATATATTTT. It encodes CASSPGSWGRGNTIYF. Together with reference TRBV7-9 and TRBJ1-3, the CDR3 gives the full variable domain: DTGVSQNPRHKITKRGQNVTFRCDPISEHNRLYWYRQTLGQGPEFLTYFQNEAQLEKSRLLSDRFSAERPKGSFSTLEIQRTEQGDSAMYLCASSPGSWGRGNTIYFGEGSWLTVV.

The chain has TRBV2 and TRBJ2-3; 7 bases line up with TRBD1. CDR1 SNHLY and CDR2 FYNNEI come from the germline V gene. Losses at the gene ends were 8 bases for V and 1 base for J; bases not matched to a gene: 9. The CDR3 spans 15 residues. CDR3 DNA sequence: TGTGCCAGCCGGGCCAGGGGGTTCGGCACAGATACGCAGTATTTT. It specifies CASRARGFGTDTQYF.

This clone was recorded a few times. The chain couples TRBV2 to TRBJ1-1; D is ambiguous. Trimming left V 6 bases short and J 4 bases short, with 15 bases between. Germline CDR1 reads SNHLY; CDR2 reads FYNNEI. The CDR3 runs to 14 residues. CDR3 loop: CASRSRGNSTEAFF. CDR3 bases: TGTGCCAGCAGAAGTCGAGGGAACTCCACTGAAGCTTTCTTT. The full variable domain, with the rest looked up from reference TRBV2 and TRBJ1-1, is EPEVTQTPSHQVTQMGQEVILRCVPISNHLYFYWYRQILGQKVEFLVSFYNNEISEKSEIFDDQFSVERPDGSNFTLKIRSTKLEDSAMYFCASRSRGNSTEAFFGQGTRLTVV.

The chain employs TRBV2 and TRBJ1-2, with TRBD1 identical over 8 bases. Trimming took 5 bases from V and 4 from J; bases not matched to a gene: 9. CDR1 and CDR2 from the germline V gene are SNHLY and FYNNEI. The CDR3 totals 15 residues. CDR3 sequence (DNA): TGTGCCAGCAGTCCAAAGTATGACAGGGGCTATGGCTACACCTTC. It yields the protein CASSPKYDRGYGYTF.

The chain carries TRBV5-1 and TRBJ2-7; a weak D match, TRBD2 (6 bases). Trimming took off 0 bases at V and 9 bases at J, with 16 bases between the two ends. CDR3 length equals 14 residues. Germline CDR1 reads SGHRS; CDR2 reads YFSETQ. The CDR3 DNA follows: TGCGCCAGCAGCTTGGGGGCGGGACCCCTTGGGCAGTACTTC. It codes for CASSLGAGPLGQYF. The full variable domain, with the rest looked up from reference TRBV5-1 and TRBJ2-7, is KAGVTQTPRYLIKTRGQQVTLSCSPISGHRSVSWYQQTPGQGLQFLFEYFSETQRNKGNFPGRFSGRQFSNSRSEMNVSTLELGDSALYLCASSLGAGPLGQYFGPGTRLTVT.

The rearrangement joins TRBV5-6 to TRBJ1-2, with D tentatively TRBD1 (6 bases). This CDR3 is built from 15 residues. V was trimmed by 4 bases and J by 4 bases, leaving 17 bases between them. Germline V gene lookup returns CDR1 SGHDT and CDR2 YYEEEE. The CDR3 sequence is CASSDYRAPGYGYTF. In DNA, the CDR3 is TGTGCCAGCAGCGATTACAGGGCGCCGGGCTATGGCTACACCTTC. The full variable domain, rest sourced from reference TRBV5-6 and TRBJ1-2, is DAGVTQSPTHLIKTRGQQVTLRCSPKSGHDTVSWYQQALGQGPQFIFQYYEEEERQRGNFPDRFSGHQFPNYSSELNVNALLLGDSALYLCASSDYRAPGYGYTFGSGTRLTVV.

This chain joins TRBV4-1 and TRBJ1-3, with TRBD1 as a possible D gene (6 bases). Trimming pared 3 bases from V and 2 bases from J, leaving 20 bases between. The CDR3 spans 18 residues. Germline V CDR1 and CDR2: MGHRA, YSYEKL. Written as DNA, the CDR3 is TGCGCCAGCAGCCAGGGTTCAGACAGGTACCTCCCTGGAAACACCATATATTTT. Encoded protein: CASSQGSDRYLPGNTIYF.